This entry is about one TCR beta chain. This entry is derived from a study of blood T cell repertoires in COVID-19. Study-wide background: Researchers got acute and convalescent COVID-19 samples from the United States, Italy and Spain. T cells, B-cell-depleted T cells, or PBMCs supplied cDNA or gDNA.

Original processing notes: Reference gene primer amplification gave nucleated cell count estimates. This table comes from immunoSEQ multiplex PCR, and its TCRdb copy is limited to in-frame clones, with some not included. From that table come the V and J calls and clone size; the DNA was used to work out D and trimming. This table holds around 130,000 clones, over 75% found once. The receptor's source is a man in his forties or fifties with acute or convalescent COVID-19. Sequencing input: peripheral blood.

CDR3 nucleotide sequence: TGTGCCAGCAGCTCGGAAACAGGAATCCTCAAGGGTACGCAGTATTTT. It codes for CASSSETGILKGTQYF. This chain joins TRBV7-9 and TRBJ2-3; weak D call: TRBD1 (5 bases). Trimming took off 4 bases at V and 8 bases at J, with 22 bases between the two ends. The CDR3 is 16 residues long. CDR1 and CDR2 from the germline V gene are SEHNR and FQNEAQ (reference sequence).